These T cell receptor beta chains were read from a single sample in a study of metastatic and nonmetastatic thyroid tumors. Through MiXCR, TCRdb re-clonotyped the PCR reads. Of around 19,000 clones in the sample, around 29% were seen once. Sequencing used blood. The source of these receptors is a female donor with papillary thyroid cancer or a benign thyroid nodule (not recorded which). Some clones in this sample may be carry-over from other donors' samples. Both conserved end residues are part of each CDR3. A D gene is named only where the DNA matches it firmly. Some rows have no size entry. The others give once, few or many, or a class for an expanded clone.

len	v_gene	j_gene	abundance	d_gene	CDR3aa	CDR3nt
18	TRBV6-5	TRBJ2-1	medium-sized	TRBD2	CASRRTSGGLGSYNEQFF	TGTGCCAGCAGACGGACTAGCGGGGGGCTTGGCTCCTACAATGAGCAGTTCTTC
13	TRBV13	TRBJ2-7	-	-	CASSLAQNYEQYF	TGTGCCAGCAGCTTAGCCCAGAACTACGAGCAGTACTTC
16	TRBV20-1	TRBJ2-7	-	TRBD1	CSASGQESPMGYEQYF	TGCAGTGCTAGCGGACAGGAGAGCCCTATGGGCTACGAGCAGTACTTC
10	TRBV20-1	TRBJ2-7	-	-	CSDRDNEQYF	TGCAGTGACAGGGACAACGAGCAGTACTTC
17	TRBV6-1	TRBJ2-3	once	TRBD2	CASSGGLAGGPTDTQYF	TGTGCCAGCAGTGGAGGATTAGCGGGAGGGCCTACAGATACGCAGTATTTT
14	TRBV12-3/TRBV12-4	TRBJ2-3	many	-	CASSRDTDPDTQYF	TGTGCCAGCTCCCGGGACACCGATCCCGATACGCAGTATTTT
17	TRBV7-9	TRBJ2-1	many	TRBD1	CASSLPRQGASYNEQFF	TGTGCCAGCAGCCTGCCCCGACAGGGCGCATCCTACAATGAGCAGTTCTTC
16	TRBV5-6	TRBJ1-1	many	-	CASSFEKKGDRPEAFF	TGTGCCAGCAGCTTCGAGAAGAAGGGTGACAGACCTGAAGCTTTCTTT
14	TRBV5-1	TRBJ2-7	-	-	CASSTSRESYEQYF	TGCGCCAGCAGCACCTCAAGGGAGTCCTACGAGCAGTACTTC
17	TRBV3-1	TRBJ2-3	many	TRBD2	CASSQDGLTSGPDTQYF	TGTGCCAGCAGCCAAGATGGCTTGACTAGCGGTCCAGATACGCAGTATTTT
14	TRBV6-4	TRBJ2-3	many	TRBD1	CASSDGTGADTQYF	TGTGCCAGCAGTGACGGAACAGGGGCAGATACGCAGTATTTT